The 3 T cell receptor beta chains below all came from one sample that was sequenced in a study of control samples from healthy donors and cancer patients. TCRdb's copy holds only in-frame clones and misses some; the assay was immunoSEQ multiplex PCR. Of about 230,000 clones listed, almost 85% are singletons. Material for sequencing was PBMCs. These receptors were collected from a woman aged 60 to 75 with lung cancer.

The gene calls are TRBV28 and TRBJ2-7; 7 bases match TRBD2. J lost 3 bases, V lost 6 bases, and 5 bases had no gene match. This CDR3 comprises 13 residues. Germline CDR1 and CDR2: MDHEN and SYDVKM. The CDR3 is CASSPSGGYEQYF. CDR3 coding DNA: TGTGCCAGCAGCCCTAGCGGTGGCTACGAGCAGTACTTC.

The CDR3 DNA reads as TGTGCCAGTAGTACTAACATTTATAGCAATCAGCCCCAGCATTTT. Translating it yields CASSTNIYSNQPQHF. The J gene is TRBJ1-5, the V gene TRBV19; D is unresolved. The ends were cut back, 4 bases at V and 0 bases at J, with 10 bases in the middle. This CDR3 is built from 15 residues. Germline values: CDR1 LNHDA, CDR2 SQIVND (reference sequence).

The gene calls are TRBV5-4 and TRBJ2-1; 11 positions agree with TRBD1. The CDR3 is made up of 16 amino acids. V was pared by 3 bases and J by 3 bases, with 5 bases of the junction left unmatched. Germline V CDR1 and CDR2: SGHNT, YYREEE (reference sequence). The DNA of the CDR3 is TGTGCCAGCAGCTCATCCGGGACAGGGGGCTACAATGAGCAGTTCTTC. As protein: CASSSSGTGGYNEQFF.